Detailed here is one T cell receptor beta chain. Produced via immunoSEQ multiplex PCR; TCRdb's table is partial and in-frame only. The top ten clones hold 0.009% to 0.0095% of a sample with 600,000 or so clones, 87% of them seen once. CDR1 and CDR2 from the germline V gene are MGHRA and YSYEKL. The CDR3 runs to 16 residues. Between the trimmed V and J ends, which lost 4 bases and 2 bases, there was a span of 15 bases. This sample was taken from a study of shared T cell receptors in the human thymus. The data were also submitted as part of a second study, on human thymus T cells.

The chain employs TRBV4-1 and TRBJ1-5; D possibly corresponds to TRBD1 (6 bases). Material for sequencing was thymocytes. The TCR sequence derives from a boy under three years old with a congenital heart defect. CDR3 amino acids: CASSRSEDSRNQPQHF. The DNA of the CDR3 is TGCGCCAGCAGCCGCAGCGAGGACAGTCGCAATCAGCCCCAGCATTTT.